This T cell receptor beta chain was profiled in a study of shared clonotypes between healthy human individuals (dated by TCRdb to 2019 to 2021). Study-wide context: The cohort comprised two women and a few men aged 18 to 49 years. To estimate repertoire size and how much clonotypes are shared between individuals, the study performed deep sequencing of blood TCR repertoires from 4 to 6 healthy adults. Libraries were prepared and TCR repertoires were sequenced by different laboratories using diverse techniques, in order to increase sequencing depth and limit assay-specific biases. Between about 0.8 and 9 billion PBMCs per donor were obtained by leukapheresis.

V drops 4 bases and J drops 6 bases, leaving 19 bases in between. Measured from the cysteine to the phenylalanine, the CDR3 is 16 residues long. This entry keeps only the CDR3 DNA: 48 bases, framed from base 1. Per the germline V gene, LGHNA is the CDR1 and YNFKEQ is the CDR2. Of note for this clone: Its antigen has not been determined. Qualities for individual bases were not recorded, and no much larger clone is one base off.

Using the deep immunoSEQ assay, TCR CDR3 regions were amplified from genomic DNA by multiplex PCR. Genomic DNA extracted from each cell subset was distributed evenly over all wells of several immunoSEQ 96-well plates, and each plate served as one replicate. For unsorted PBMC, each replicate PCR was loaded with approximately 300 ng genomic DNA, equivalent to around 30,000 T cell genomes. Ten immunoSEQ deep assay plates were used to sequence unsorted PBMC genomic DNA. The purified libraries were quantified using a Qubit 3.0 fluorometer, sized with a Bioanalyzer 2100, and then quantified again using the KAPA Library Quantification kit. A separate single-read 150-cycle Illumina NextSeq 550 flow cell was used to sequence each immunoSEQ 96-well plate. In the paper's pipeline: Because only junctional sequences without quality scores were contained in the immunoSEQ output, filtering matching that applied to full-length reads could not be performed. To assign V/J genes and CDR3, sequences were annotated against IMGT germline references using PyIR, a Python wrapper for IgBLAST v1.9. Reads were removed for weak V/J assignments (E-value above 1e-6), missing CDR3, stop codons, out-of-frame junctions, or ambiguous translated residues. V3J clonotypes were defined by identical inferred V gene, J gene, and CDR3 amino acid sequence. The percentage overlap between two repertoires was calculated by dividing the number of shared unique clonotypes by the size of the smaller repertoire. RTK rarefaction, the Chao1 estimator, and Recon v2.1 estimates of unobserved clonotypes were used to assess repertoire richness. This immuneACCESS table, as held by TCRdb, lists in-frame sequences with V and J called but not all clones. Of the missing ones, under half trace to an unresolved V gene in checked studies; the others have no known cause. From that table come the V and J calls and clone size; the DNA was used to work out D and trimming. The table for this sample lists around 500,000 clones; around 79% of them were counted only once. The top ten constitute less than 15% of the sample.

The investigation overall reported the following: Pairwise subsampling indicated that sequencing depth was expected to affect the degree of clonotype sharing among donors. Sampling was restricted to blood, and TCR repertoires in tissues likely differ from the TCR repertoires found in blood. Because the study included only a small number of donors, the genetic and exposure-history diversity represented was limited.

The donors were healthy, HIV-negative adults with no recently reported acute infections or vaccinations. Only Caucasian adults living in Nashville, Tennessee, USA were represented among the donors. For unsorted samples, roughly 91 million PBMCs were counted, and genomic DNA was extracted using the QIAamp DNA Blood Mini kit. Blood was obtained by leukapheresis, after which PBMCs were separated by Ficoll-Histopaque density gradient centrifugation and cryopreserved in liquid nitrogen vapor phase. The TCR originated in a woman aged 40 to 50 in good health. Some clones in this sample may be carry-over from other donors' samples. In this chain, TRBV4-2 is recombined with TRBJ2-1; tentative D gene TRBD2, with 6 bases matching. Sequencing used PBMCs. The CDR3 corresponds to CASSPLGTPSGNEQFF. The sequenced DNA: TGTGCCAGCAGCCCGTTAGGGACTCCGTCGGGCAATGAGCAGTTCTTC.